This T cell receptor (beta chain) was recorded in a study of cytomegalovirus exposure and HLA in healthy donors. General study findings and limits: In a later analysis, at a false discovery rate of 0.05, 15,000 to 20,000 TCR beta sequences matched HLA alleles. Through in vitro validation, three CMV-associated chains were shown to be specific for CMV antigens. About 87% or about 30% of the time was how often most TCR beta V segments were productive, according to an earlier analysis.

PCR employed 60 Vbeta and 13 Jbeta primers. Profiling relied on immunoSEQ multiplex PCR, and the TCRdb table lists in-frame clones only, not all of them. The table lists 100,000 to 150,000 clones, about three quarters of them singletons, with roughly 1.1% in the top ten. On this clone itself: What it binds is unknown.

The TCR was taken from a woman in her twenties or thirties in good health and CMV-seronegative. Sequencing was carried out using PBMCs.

CDR3 sequence: CASSLGLGSYNEQFF. The CDR3, as DNA: TGTGCCAGCAGCTTAGGACTAGGGTCCTACAATGAGCAGTTCTTC. The chain is built from TRBV21-1 and TRBJ2-1; no check of the table's D call, TRBD2, against the DNA was made. TRBV21-1 is a documented pseudogene. CDR3 length: 15 amino acids.